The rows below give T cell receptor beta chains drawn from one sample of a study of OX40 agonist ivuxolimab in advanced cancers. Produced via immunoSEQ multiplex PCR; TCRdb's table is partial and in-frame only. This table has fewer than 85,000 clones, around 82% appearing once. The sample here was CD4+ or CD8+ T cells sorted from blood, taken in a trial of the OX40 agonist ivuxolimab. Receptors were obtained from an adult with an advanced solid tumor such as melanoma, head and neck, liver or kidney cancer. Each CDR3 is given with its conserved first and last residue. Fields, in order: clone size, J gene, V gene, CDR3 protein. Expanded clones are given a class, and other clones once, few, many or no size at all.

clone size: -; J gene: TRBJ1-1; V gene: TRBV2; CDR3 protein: CASRAGQGYTEAFF
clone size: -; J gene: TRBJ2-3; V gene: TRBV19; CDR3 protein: CASSVRRQSTDTQYF
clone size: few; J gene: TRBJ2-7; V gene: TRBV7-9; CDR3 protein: CASSLTSGALYEQYF
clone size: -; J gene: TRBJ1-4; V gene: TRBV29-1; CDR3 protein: CSVSDPATNEKLFF
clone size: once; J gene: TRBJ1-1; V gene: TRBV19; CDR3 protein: CASSNGGNTEAFF
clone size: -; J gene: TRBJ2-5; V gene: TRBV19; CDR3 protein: CASSMGHGVETQYF
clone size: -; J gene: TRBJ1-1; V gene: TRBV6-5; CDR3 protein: CASSSRIMNTEAFF
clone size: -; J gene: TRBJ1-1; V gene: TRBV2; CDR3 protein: CASRPQGRGTEAFF
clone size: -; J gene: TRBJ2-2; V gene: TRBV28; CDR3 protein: CASSTQGRDNTGELFF
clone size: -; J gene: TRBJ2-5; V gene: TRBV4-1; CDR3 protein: CASSQPGTVEETQYF
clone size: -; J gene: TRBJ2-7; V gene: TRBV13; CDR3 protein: CASSLRGVDNLGEQYF
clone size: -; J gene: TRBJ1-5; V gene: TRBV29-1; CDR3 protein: CSIGDRGGQPQHF
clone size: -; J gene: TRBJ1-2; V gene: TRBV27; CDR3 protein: CASSLWAGSYGYTF
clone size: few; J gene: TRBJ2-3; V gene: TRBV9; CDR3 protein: CASSVDRSGAGTQYF
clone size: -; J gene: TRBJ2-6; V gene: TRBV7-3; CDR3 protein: CASRKAGANVLTF
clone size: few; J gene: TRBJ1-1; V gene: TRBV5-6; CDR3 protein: CASTVFGPMNTEAFF
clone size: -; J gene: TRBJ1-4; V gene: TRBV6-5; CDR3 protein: CASSEPGSDLKLFF
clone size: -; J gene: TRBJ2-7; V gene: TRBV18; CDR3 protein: CASSDGTAYEQYF
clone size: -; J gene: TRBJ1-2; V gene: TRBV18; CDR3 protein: CASSPWTGDYGYTF
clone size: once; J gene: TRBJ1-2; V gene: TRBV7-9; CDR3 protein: CASSLDTGAGGYTF
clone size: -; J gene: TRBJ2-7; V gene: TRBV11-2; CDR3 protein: CASSLAGGEQYF
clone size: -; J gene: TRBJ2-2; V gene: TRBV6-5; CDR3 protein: CASSEVGGELFF